The text below deals with one T cell receptor (beta chain). Its target is unknown. Sequenced by immunoSEQ multiplex PCR; TCRdb stores in-frame clones only, minus some. This table has tens of thousands of clones, 90% appearing once. CDR1 and CDR2 from the germline V gene are MDHEN and SYDVKM. The V end lost 7 bases, the J end lost 6 bases, and 18 bases lay between the germline ends. CDR3 length: 15 amino acids. This sample was included in a study of T cell responses to AZD1222 COVID-19 vaccine. Overall study findings and caveats: Clonal diversity was possibly underestimated; the donors were predominantly white British and more often female. Nearly half of spike-specific TCRs reportedly target variant regions that are unmutated in the B.1.351 and B.1.1.7 variants.

The sequence was obtained from an adult in good health. The rearrangement uses TRBV28 and TRBJ2-2, with D possibly being TRBD1 (5 bases). The specimen comprised peripheral blood, sampled on day 0 of AZD1222 vaccination. The DNA of the CDR3 is TGTGCCAGCACGACCGCAGGGTTTACCGCCGGGGAGCTGTTTTTT. This encodes CASTTAGFTAGELFF.